A selection of T cell receptor beta chains follows, all from one sample in a study of T-cell reconstitution after alpha-beta-depleted transplantation in children. From the PCR reads, TCRdb called clonotypes with MiXCR, one entry per CDR3 protein. This sample carries some 240,000 distinct CDR3 sequences, 9.7% of them seen once, and the ten largest clones take approximately 5%. The sample here was PBMCs from the stem cell graft donor, taken from the stem cell graft. These receptors were collected from a human donor who donated a stem cell graft to a child with SCID. The CDR3 runs from the conserved cysteine through the conserved F or W. D genes are given only for firm matches. Some rows have no size entry. The others give once, few or many, or a class for an expanded clone.

abundance,v_gene,d_gene,j_gene,CDR3aa,CDR3nt
many,TRBV5-1,NA,TRBJ1-5,CASSLGGPGQPQHF,TGCGCCAGCAGCTTAGGAGGGCCGGGGCAGCCCCAGCATTTT
many,TRBV20-1,TRBD1,TRBJ2-5,CSATQGAETQYF,TGCAGTGCTACACAGGGGGCGGAGACCCAGTACTTC
many,TRBV5-6,TRBD1,TRBJ1-1,CASSLTGGYGGTEAFF,TGTGCCAGCAGCTTGACAGGGGGCTATGGTGGCACTGAAGCTTTCTTT
many,TRBV5-1,NA,TRBJ2-3,CASSLDPGNVGDTQYF,TGCGCCAGCAGCTTGGATCCCGGGAATGTTGGTGATACGCAGTATTTT
many,TRBV20-1,NA,TRBJ1-1,CSALRWDTMNTEAFF,TGCAGTGCCCTACGATGGGACACTATGAACACTGAAGCTTTCTTT
many,TRBV5-1,TRBD1,TRBJ1-1,CASSSHRGNTEAFF,TGCGCCAGCAGCTCCCACAGGGGGAACACTGAAGCTTTCTTT
many,TRBV3-1,NA,TRBJ2-1,CASSQRGGNEQFF,TGTGCCAGCAGCCAGAGAGGGGGGAATGAGCAGTTCTTC
many,TRBV20-1,NA,TRBJ2-7,CSARGRGFGYEQYF,TGCAGTGCTAGAGGTCGGGGTTTTGGATACGAGCAGTACTTC
many,TRBV7-3,TRBD1,TRBJ1-2,CASSDPGQGAHGYTF,TGTGCCAGCAGCGATCCGGGACAGGGGGCCCATGGCTACACCTTC
many,TRBV5-1,NA,TRBJ2-7,CASSFDPASYEQYF,TGCGCCAGCAGCTTCGATCCCGCCTCCTACGAGCAGTACTTC
many,TRBV6-5,TRBD1,TRBJ2-5,CASSYGTGAGETQYF,TGTGCCAGCAGTTATGGGACAGGGGCAGGAGAGACCCAGTACTTC
many,TRBV20-1,NA,TRBJ2-7,CSATSGGQAIYEQYF,TGCAGTGCTACCAGCGGGGGACAGGCAATCTACGAGCAGTACTTC
many,TRBV3-1,NA,TRBJ1-1,CASSPGQVVNTEAFF,TGTGCCAGCAGCCCCGGGCAGGTGGTGAACACTGAAGCTTTCTTT
few,TRBV7-9,TRBD1,TRBJ2-7,CASSARTGFYEQYF,TGTGCCAGCAGCGCCCGGACAGGGTTTTACGAGCAGTACTTC
few,TRBV7-2,NA,TRBJ1-6,CASSLAYNSPLHF,TGTGCCAGCAGCTTGGCGTATAATTCACCCCTCCACTTT
many,TRBV27,TRBD2,TRBJ2-5,CASSLAGDSETQYF,TGTGCCAGCAGTTTAGCGGGGGATTCAGAGACCCAGTACTTC
few,TRBV3-1,NA,TRBJ1-6,CACSQDFPTLSDNSPLHF,TGTGCCTGCAGCCAAGATTTTCCGACGCTATCGGATAATTCACCCCTCCACTTT
many,TRBV12-3/TRBV12-4,NA,TRBJ1-6,CASSLQSYNSPLHF,TGTGCCAGCAGTTTGCAGAGCTATAATTCACCCCTCCACTTT
NA,TRBV4-1,NA,TRBJ1-3,CASSQEGAGHSGNTIYF,TGCGCCAGCAGCCAGGAGGGCGCCGGTCACTCTGGAAACACCATATATTTT
many,TRBV7-9,NA,TRBJ2-3,CASSLEHPGYTDTQYF,TGTGCCAGCAGCTTAGAACACCCGGGTTACACAGATACGCAGTATTTT
many,TRBV12-3/TRBV12-4,TRBD2,TRBJ2-1,CASSFQSGGENEQFF,TGTGCCAGCAGTTTTCAGAGCGGGGGGGAGAATGAGCAGTTCTTC
NA,TRBV5-1,TRBD1,TRBJ2-3,CASSHGTGTDTQYF,TGCGCCAGCAGCCATGGGACAGGCACAGATACGCAGTATTTT
NA,TRBV9,NA,TRBJ1-1,CASSVDVEPNTEAFF,TGTGCCAGCAGCGTAGATGTCGAGCCGAACACTGAAGCTTTCTTT
NA,TRBV2,TRBD2,TRBJ2-5,CTSRLLRSSGENQETQYF,TGTACCAGCAGATTGCTGAGGTCGAGCGGGGAAAACCAAGAGACCCAGTACTTC
many,TRBV4-3,NA,TRBJ2-1,CASRTGNEQFF,TGCGCCAGCAGAACAGGGAACGAGCAGTTCTTC
many,TRBV30,NA,TRBJ2-3,CAWRYRGTDTQYF,TGTGCCTGGAGGTATAGAGGCACAGATACGCAGTATTTT